The T cell receptor beta chain under discussion was sequenced for a study of cytomegalovirus exposure and HLA in healthy donors. Study conclusions and caveats: CMV antigen specificity of a few CMV-associated chains was confirmed in vitro. Overall, approximately 180 TCR beta chains were annotated as cytomegalovirus-associated.

Primers: 60 Vbeta forward and 13 Jbeta reverse. The table came from immunoSEQ multiplex PCR; TCRdb's copy has only in-frame clones and leaves some out. The sample contains about 93,000 clones, about 66% of which appear only once. V lost 1 base, J lost 5 bases, and 0 bases stayed unmatched. Germline CDR1 reads SQVTM; CDR2 reads ANQGSEA. CDR3 size: 13 residues. This clone has a handful of counts. Its antigen remains unidentified. This clonotype was obtained from a boy younger than 18 in good health and CMV-seropositive. Specimen: PBMCs. The V call is TRBV29-1, the J call TRBJ1-5; 9 nucleotides line up with TRBD1. Written as DNA, the CDR3 is TGCAGCGTTGAAGGGACAGGGGATCAGCCCCAGCATTTT. Translation gives CSVEGTGDQPQHF. Looking up the rest from reference TRBV29-1 and TRBJ1-5 gives the full variable domain: SAVISQKPSRDICQRGTSLTIQCQVDSQVTMMFWYRQQPGQSLTLIATANQGSEATYESGFVIDKFPISRPNLTFSTLTVSNMSPEDSSIYLCSVEGTGDQPQHFGDGTRLSIL.